This T cell receptor beta chain comes out of a study of blood T cells in healthy people across ages. At the level of the study: Every two T cells gave about one barcoded beta molecule via template switching.

A sample-barcoded 5' primer and a J-beta primer mix were used in a second PCR of roughly 6 to 11 cycles. Any given sample supplied a minimum of 2.5 million CDR3-containing paired-end reads. TCRdb re-called the 5' RACE reads through MiXCR, storing one row per CDR3 protein. The table records 780,000 or so distinct CDR3 sequences, 40% to 65% of them present only once. Sample donors were healthy Caucasian individuals that came from Russia, aged roughly 6 to 100. Each sample had at least 6.5 million PBMCs isolated. Trimming shortened V by 6 bases and J by 8 bases, and 8 bases separated the two germline ends. Germline V lookup: CDR1 MNHNY, CDR2 SVGAGI (reference sequence). The CDR3 totals 11 residues.

This clonotype was obtained from a man older than 75 in good health. The sequenced sample was blood. The J gene is TRBJ2-1, the V gene TRBV6-6; the D is unclear. As DNA, the CDR3 is TGTGCCAGCAGGCTAGGATATGAGCAGTTCTTC. Amino acid sequence: CASRLGYEQFF.